This is a list of T cell receptor beta chains from one sample in a study of T cell responses to AZD1222 COVID-19 vaccine. This table comes from immunoSEQ multiplex PCR, and its TCRdb copy is limited to in-frame clones, with some not included. The table has 130,000 or so clones, roughly 93% seen once. Specimen: peripheral blood, collected on day 0 of AZD1222 vaccination. Source of these receptors: an adult in good health. CDR3s include the opening cysteine and the closing phenylalanine or tryptophan. D genes are given only for firm matches. For some rows the clone size is stated as once, few or many, or as a class when expanded; others skip it.

TRBJ2-5 - - TRBV4-2 TGTGCCAGCAGCCAAGTAGGCTGGGGAGAGACCCAGTACTTC CASSQVGWGETQYF
TRBJ2-7 few TRBD2 TRBV7-9 TGTGCCAGCGGGGCATTTAGCGGGACTCCCTACGAGCAGTACTTC CASGAFSGTPYEQYF
TRBJ1-2 once - TRBV20-1 TGCAGTGCTAGACTCGGGGGTGGCTACACCTTC CSARLGGGYTF
TRBJ1-1 - - TRBV19 TGTGCCAGTAGTAGTCCCGTTACTAACACTGAAGCTTTCTTT CASSSPVTNTEAFF
TRBJ2-7 - TRBD1 TRBV6-5 TGTGCCAGCAGTTACACGGGACAGACCTACGAGCAGTACTTC CASSYTGQTYEQYF
TRBJ2-7 - - TRBV18 TGTGCCAGCTCACCCCCCCCCGGTAACGAGCAGTACTTC CASSPPPGNEQYF
TRBJ1-5 - - TRBV6-5 TGTGCCAGCGGAGACTTTAATCAGCCCCAGCATTTT CASGDFNQPQHF
TRBJ1-5 - TRBD1 TRBV6-7 TGTGCCAGCAGTTTGGGACAGGCAGAATATAGCAATCAGCCCCAGCATTTT CASSLGQAEYSNQPQHF
TRBJ2-5 - TRBD1 TRBV28 TGTGCCAGCAGCTACGACAGGGTGGAGACCCAGTACTTC CASSYDRVETQYF
TRBJ1-4 - - TRBV3-1/TRBV3-2 TGTGCCAGCAGCTCGGGACGATCAACTAATGAAAAACTGTTTTTT CASSSGRSTNEKLFF
TRBJ1-5 - - TRBV5-8 TGTGCCAGCAGCCGGACCTGGAAGTTCCAGGGCGGGTCTTTCAATCAGCCCCAGCATTTT CASSRTWKFQGGSFNQPQHF
TRBJ1-2 - TRBD1 TRBV5-1 TGCGCCAGCACCCTTGGTTTTATCAAGGGGGCCCACACCTTC CASTLGFIKGAHTF
TRBJ2-1 - - TRBV11-2 TGTGCCAGCAGCTCACGATTCGGACACTACAATGAGCAGTTCTTC CASSSRFGHYNEQFF
TRBJ2-3 - - TRBV5-1 TGCGCCAGCAGCTGGGACCCAAGCACAGATACGCAGTATTTT CASSWDPSTDTQYF
TRBJ2-3 - TRBD1 TRBV19 TGTGCCAGTGACGACAGGGTTAGGGCAGATACGCAGTATTTT CASDDRVRADTQYF
TRBJ2-3 once TRBD2 TRBV5-6 TGTGCCAGCAGCTTCAAGGGACTAGCGGGAGGGTATACGCAGTATTTT CASSFKGLAGGYTQYF
TRBJ2-1 once - TRBV6-1 TGTGCCAGCAGTGATCGCCCACGGGGGCCGAGCTCCTACAATGAGCAGTTCTTC CASSDRPRGPSSYNEQFF
TRBJ2-5 - - TRBV7-2 TGTGCCAGCAGGAGGGACCCTGCAGGGACCCAGTACTTC CASRRDPAGTQYF
TRBJ2-1 - - TRBV7-8 TGTGCCAGCAGCTCGGGGGTAATTGAGCAGTTCTTC CASSSGVIEQFF
TRBJ2-5 - - TRBV2 TGTGCCAGCAGTGATGGGATCGCAGAGACCCAGTACTTC CASSDGIAETQYF
TRBJ2-1 - - TRBV7-2 TGTGCCAGCAGCTTAGCTCCCAACAATGAGCAGTTCTTC CASSLAPNNEQFF
TRBJ2-5 - TRBD1 TRBV2 TGTGCCAGCAGTGGAGGGGGCCGGGAGACCCAGTACTTC CASSGGGRETQYF
TRBJ1-2 - - TRBV9 TGTGCCAGCAGCGTTCCCCTCAAGGGGGGGAACGGCTACACCTTC CASSVPLKGGNGYTF
TRBJ2-7 - - TRBV6-5 TGTGCCAGCAGTTACTCCGGGCGGAACTGGAACTTC CASSYSGRNWNF
TRBJ2-7 - TRBD1 TRBV3-1/TRBV3-2 TGTGCCAGCAGCCATCTACCGGGACAGCGTATCTCCTACGAGCAGTACTTC CASSHLPGQRISYEQYF
TRBJ1-2 - - TRBV29-1 TGCAGCGTTGCCTCCCAAGCTAACTATGGCTACACCTTC CSVASQANYGYTF
TRBJ1-1 - - TRBV11-2 TGTGCCAGCAGCTTAGATCGAATAAACACTGAAGCTTTCTTT CASSLDRINTEAFF
TRBJ2-7 - - TRBV7-9 TGTGCCAGCAGCCCCCCTCCTTACACTCACTACGAGCAGTACTTC CASSPPPYTHYEQYF
TRBJ1-5 - - TRBV18 TGTGCCAGCTCACCGGGGGGAGGCAATCAGCCCCAGCATTTT CASSPGGGNQPQHF
TRBJ2-1 - TRBD2 TRBV2 TGTGCCAGCAGTGAAAGAGCGGGACTAGTCGGGGGCGGGAAGGGGCAGTTCTTC CASSERAGLVGGGKGQFF
TRBJ2-7 - - TRBV3-1/TRBV3-2 TGTGCCAGCAGCCAAGGACAGTCCTCCTACGAGCAGTACTTC CASSQGQSSYEQYF
TRBJ1-1 - TRBD1 TRBV11-2 TGTGCCAGCAGCCTCCGGGTCGACAGGGCTGGCACTGAAGCTTTCTTT CASSLRVDRAGTEAFF
TRBJ2-2 - - TRBV19 TGTGCCAGTAGGCCTACTTTGACCGGGGAGCTGTTTTTT CASRPTLTGELFF
TRBJ1-3 - - TRBV2 TGTGCCAGCAGTTTTCAGACTCCCCAGGGCACCATATATTTT CASSFQTPQGTIYF
TRBJ1-5 - - TRBV6-6 TGTGCCAGCAGTGCCGACAGAAATGATCAGCCCCAGCATTTT CASSADRNDQPQHF
TRBJ1-3 - TRBD1 TRBV2 TGTGCCAGCAGGTACACAGGGGGCTCTGGAAACACCATATATTTT CASRYTGGSGNTIYF
TRBJ2-7 - - TRBV3-1/TRBV3-2 TGTGCCAGCAGCCCCCAAACGGTGCGGCCTCTCTACGAGCAGTACTTC CASSPQTVRPLYEQYF
TRBJ2-7 - TRBD1 TRBV7-6 TGTGCCAGCAGTCGACAGGGGACCGGGACCTCCTACGAGCAGTACTTC CASSRQGTGTSYEQYF
TRBJ2-4 - - TRBV27 TGTGCCAGCAGTTTATCTGGAGGAAACCTAGCCAAAAACATTCAGTACTTC CASSLSGGNLAKNIQYF
TRBJ1-3 - TRBD1 TRBV9 TGTGCCAGCAGCCAGACAGGGGGCGCGGGAAACACCATATATTTT CASSQTGGAGNTIYF
TRBJ1-5 - - TRBV2 TGTGCCAGCCGGCGGGGGGGAGGAAATCAGCCCCAGCATTTT CASRRGGGNQPQHF
TRBJ1-1 - - TRBV12-5 TGTGCTAGTGGTTTGCCCCCAACGGCTTTCTTT CASGLPPTAFF
TRBJ1-2 - - TRBV19 TGTGCCAGTAGTATAGTTGGGCCGGGGGCCTATGGCTACACCTTC CASSIVGPGAYGYTF
TRBJ1-1 - TRBD1 TRBV5-1 TGCGCCAGCAGCCCCGGGACAGTAGGAAACACTGAAGCTTTCTTT CASSPGTVGNTEAFF
TRBJ2-1 - TRBD1 TRBV5-1 TGCGCCAGCAGAGAGACAGGGTTCGATGAGCAGTTCTTC CASRETGFDEQFF
TRBJ2-7 - - TRBV6-6 TGTGCCAGCAGTTCCCCCGGTTCCCTCGGGTCCTACGAGCAGTACTTC CASSSPGSLGSYEQYF
TRBJ2-1 - - TRBV19 TGTGCCAGTAGTATAGGGACAAGTCTCCTCGATGAGCAGTTCTTC CASSIGTSLLDEQFF
TRBJ1-1 - - TRBV4-1 TGCGCCAGCAGCCAAGCAGACCGGGGCGTCAGAAGAAACACTGAAGCTTTCTTT CASSQADRGVRRNTEAFF
TRBJ2-1 - TRBD2 TRBV4-2 TGTGCCAGCAGCCAAGGTAGCGGGAGTAGCAATGAGCAGTTCTTC CASSQGSGSSNEQFF
TRBJ2-5 - - TRBV5-1 TGCGCCAGCAGCCGGGACGTAGAGACCCAGTACTTC CASSRDVETQYF
TRBJ2-4 - - TRBV6-5 TGTGCCAGCAGTTACTCTAGGATGGCCAAAAACATTCAGTACTTC CASSYSRMAKNIQYF
TRBJ2-2 - - TRBV29-1 TGCAGCGTTGATTCTCAAGCGTCCGGGGAGCTGTTTTTT CSVDSQASGELFF
TRBJ2-6 - - TRBV7-2 TGTGCCAGCAGCACGACCTCTGGGGCCAACGTCCTGACTTTC CASSTTSGANVLTF
TRBJ2-1 once TRBD2 TRBV7-9 TGTGCCAGCAGCTTGCCCCCCCGACTAGCGGGAACGGCCAATGAGCAGTTCTTC CASSLPPRLAGTANEQFF
TRBJ2-7 - - TRBV27 TGTGCCAGCAGCTTCGAGCATAAGGACGAGCAGTACTTC CASSFEHKDEQYF
TRBJ1-1 - - TRBV18 TGTGCCAGCTCACCGGGCGACACAAACACTGAAGCTTTCTTT CASSPGDTNTEAFF